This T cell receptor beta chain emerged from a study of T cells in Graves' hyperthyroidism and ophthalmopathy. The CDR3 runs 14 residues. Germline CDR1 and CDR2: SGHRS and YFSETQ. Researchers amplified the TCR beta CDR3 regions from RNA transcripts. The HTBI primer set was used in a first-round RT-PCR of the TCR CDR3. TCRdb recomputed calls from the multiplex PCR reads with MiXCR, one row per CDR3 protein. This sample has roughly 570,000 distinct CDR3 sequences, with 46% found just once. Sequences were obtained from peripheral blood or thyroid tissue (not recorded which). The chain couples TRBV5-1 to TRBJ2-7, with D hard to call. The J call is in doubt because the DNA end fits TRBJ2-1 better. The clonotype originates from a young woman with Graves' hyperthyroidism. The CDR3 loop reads CASNSENSYNEQFF. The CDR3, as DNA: TGCGCCAGCAACAGCGAAAACTCCTACAATGAGCAGTTCTTC.